The rows below give T cell receptor beta chains drawn from one sample of a study of T-cell reconstitution after alpha-beta-depleted transplantation in children. TCRdb reprocessed the PCR reads via MiXCR and lists one record per CDR3 protein. The table includes 580,000 or so distinct CDR3 sequences, 23% detected once. The sequenced sample was PBMCs, mostly from graft donor cells, obtained 360 days after TCRalphabeta/CD19-depleted stem cell transplant. These TCRs come from a boy under three years old who had a stem cell transplant for acute myeloid leukemia, so the T cells may come from the graft donor. Each CDR3 is given with its conserved first and last residue. The order of the fields is clone size, V gene, CDR3 protein. Clone sizes are given selectively: once, few, many, or a class where the clone is expanded.

many,TRBV3-1,CASSHNYNSPLHF
many,TRBV20-1,CSVLGLAIGDTQYF
few,TRBV20-1,CSARDRGQGLLNGYNEQFF
.,TRBV5-5,CASSSGQGNSPLHF
.,TRBV7-3,CASSPEAGEANGYTF
many,TRBV27,CASSFGTGDYEQYF
.,TRBV20-1,CSAREGREGGQFF
many,TRBV12-3/TRBV12-4,CASSPGQGQGYTF
.,TRBV20-1,CSARSWGSGGHTDTQYF
.,TRBV6-5,CASSYSTGSYNEQFF
once,TRBV5-8,CASSVVGSEQFF
.,TRBV12-3/TRBV12-4,CASSPGLRKLFF
.,TRBV4-1,CASSQPKPSYRPFYNEQFF
many,TRBV5-1,CASSLGRPNTGELFF
.,TRBV6-6,CASIGSGANVLTF
many,TRBV7-2,CASSSPGGETQYF
.,TRBV7-8,CASSLGRTGETQYF
few,TRBV9,CASSVQGFSYTF
.,TRBV4-3,CASSQDIAARELFF
few,TRBV6-5,CASSYSSTRETQYF
.,TRBV7-6,CASSRRLGNTGELFF
few,TRBV5-1,CASSLGQGAEVTQYF
few,TRBV5-8,CASSLASTGELFF
many,TRBV5-1,CASSLLTVKDTIYF
.,TRBV20-1,CSASTAAGRIYGYTF
few,TRBV7-9,CASSFGGERGYNEQFF
few,TRBV20-1,CSASGQLAKNIQYF
many,TRBV29-1,CSVVRATVPTDTQYF
many,TRBV29-1,CSVGTGGYNEQFF
many,TRBV28,CASSLRDRGTDF
few,TRBV12-3/TRBV12-4,CASSRDENTGELFF
many,TRBV7-3,CASSLNGGGYNEQFF